This T cell receptor beta chain was observed in a study of blood T cell repertoires in COVID-19. On the study more broadly: From the United States, Italy and Spain came samples of acute and convalescent COVID-19. From T cells, B-cell-depleted T cells, or PBMCs came the material, which was cDNA or gDNA.

CDR1 is SGHRS and CDR2 is YFSETQ in the germline V gene. The CDR3 length is 14 residues. Trimming left V 0 bases short and J 4 bases short, with 10 bases between. Per the original methods: Reference gene primers were amplified, and this amplification served to estimate nucleated cell counts. The method was immunoSEQ multiplex PCR; TCRdb's version includes in-frame clones alone and lacks a portion of them. V, J and clone size derive from that table, while D and trimming were established from the DNA sequence. Of around 260,000 clones listed, 83% are singletons. The sample taken for sequencing was peripheral blood. This TCR came from a woman aged 50 to 60 who had recovered from COVID-19. The gene calls are TRBV5-1 and TRBJ2-5; tentative D call: TRBD1 (5 bases). The CDR3 bases are TGCGCCAGCAGCTTGGGGGGCGAGCGAGAGACCCAGTACTTC. Translating it yields CASSLGGERETQYF.